This T cell receptor (beta chain) comes out of a study of beta chain features in type 1 diabetes. Whole-study context: Summed over all samples, the examined sorted cells came to 95 million to 120 million.

Regarding the study as a whole: Equally in patients and controls, PCR might preferentially amplify shorter templates. VDJ junctions in type 1 diabetes patients carried more deletions and fewer insertions.

This clone was recorded a few times. Its specificity is not known. The CDR3 extends over 19 amino acids. Germline trimming cut 4 bases from V and 10 bases from J; bases unmatched to any gene: 19. The V gene's germline CDR1 is SGDLS and CDR2 YYNGEE. The authors reverse transcribed all of the isolated RNA, so sequencing captured expressed TCRB transcripts. Profiling relied on immunoSEQ multiplex PCR, and the TCRdb table lists in-frame clones only, not all of them. Of more than 150,000 clones in the sample, just over 9% are singletons; the top ten hold under 2.5%. The clonotype originates from a woman aged 18-30 years in good health. The chain couples TRBV9 to TRBJ2-1, with TRBD2 identical over 14 bases. The sequenced sample consisted of central memory CD4+ T cells from blood. The CDR3 bases are TGTGCCAGCAGCCCCTGGACTAGCGGGGGGCGCCAGTCAGTAAGAGAGCAGTTCTTC. This codes for CASSPWTSGGRQSVREQFF.